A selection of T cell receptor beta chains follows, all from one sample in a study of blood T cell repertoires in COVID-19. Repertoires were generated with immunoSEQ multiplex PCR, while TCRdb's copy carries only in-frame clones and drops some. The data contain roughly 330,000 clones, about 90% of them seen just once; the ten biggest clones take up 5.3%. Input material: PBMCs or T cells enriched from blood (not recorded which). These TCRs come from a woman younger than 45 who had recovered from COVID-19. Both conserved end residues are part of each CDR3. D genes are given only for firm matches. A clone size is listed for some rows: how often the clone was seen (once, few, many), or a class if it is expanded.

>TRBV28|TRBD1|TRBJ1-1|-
TGTGCCAGCAGGAAAGCCGGGACAGCCCCTCTGAACACTGAAGCTTTCTTT
CASRKAGTAPLNTEAFF
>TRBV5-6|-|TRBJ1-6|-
TGTGCCAGCAGGGAAGGGGGATCCTATAATTCACCCCTCCACTTT
CASREGGSYNSPLHF
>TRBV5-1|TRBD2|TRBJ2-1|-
TGCGCCAGCAGCGCCGGGACTAGTTTCAATGAGCAGTTCTTC
CASSAGTSFNEQFF
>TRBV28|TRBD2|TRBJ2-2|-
TGTGCCGCCGAGACTAGCGGGGGCACCGGGGAGCTGTTTTTT
CAAETSGGTGELFF
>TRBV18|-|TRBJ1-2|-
TGTGCCAGCTCACCACCCGGTCCGATCTATGGCTACACCTTC
CASSPPGPIYGYTF
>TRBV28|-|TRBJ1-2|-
TGTGCCAGCAGGCTGGCAGGGGTAGGCTATGGCTACACCTTC
CASRLAGVGYGYTF
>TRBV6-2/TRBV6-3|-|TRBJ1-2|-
TGTGCCAGCAGCACCCAGGGCGGCGGCTACACCTTC
CASSTQGGGYTF
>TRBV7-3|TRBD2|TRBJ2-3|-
TGTGCCAGCAGCTTGGGGACTAGCGGGGGTACAGATACGCAGTATTTT
CASSLGTSGGTDTQYF
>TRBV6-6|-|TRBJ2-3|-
TGTGCCAGCAGTTACCTCGGGGGTGGTACAGATACGCAGTATTTT
CASSYLGGGTDTQYF
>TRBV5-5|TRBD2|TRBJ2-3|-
TGTGCCAGCAGCTCGACTAGCGGGTTCACAGATACGCAGTATTTT
CASSSTSGFTDTQYF
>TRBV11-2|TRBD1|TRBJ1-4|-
TGTGCCAGCAGCCGATCCGACAGGGGGCTGACTAATGAAAAACTGTTTTTT
CASSRSDRGLTNEKLFF
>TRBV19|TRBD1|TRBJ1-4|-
TGTGCCAGTAGTGTTCGGACAGGGGGGTTTGAAAAACTGTTTTTT
CASSVRTGGFEKLFF
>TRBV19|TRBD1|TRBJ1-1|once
TGTGCCAGTAGTTCTCTCGGACAGGCGAGCACTGAAGCTTTCTTT
CASSSLGQASTEAFF
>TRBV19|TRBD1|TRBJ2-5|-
TGTGCCAGTAGTCCCCGACAGGGGATATCAGAGACCCAGTACTTC
CASSPRQGISETQYF
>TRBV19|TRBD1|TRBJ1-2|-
TGTGCCAGTAGTACCGGGACAGGGGGCGTCGGCTACACCTTC
CASSTGTGGVGYTF
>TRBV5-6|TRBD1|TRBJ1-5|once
TGTGCCAGCAGCGTTAGACAGGGGGATCAGCCCCAGCATTTT
CASSVRQGDQPQHF
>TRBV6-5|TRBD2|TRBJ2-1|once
TGTGCCAGCAGTCCCACTAGCGGGGGGGGCAATGAGCAGTTCTTC
CASSPTSGGGNEQFF
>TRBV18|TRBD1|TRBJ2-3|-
TGTGCCAGCTCATCGACAGGGCTAGGAGATACGCAGTATTTT
CASSSTGLGDTQYF
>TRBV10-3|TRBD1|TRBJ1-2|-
TGTGCCATCAAGGGCGAGGGGGCGAACTATGGCTACACCTTC
CAIKGEGANYGYTF
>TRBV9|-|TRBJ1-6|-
TGTGCCAGCAGCGTAGACTATTACAGGAGATCACCCCTCCACTTT
CASSVDYYRRSPLHF
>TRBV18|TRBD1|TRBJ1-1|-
TGTGCCAGCTCACCACCGGGACAGGGTCTGTTTGAAGCTTTCTTT
CASSPPGQGLFEAFF
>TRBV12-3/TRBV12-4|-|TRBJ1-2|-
TGTGCCAGCAGTTTCGAGGTGTATTATGGCTACACCTTC
CASSFEVYYGYTF
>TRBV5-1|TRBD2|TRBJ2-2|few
TGCGCCAGCAGCTTGAGGACAAGCGGGGCTAGGGGCGGGGAGCTGTTTTTT
CASSLRTSGARGGELFF
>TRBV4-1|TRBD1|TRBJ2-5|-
TGCGCCAGCAGCCACCTACAGGGGGCACTAGAGACCCAGTACTTC
CASSHLQGALETQYF
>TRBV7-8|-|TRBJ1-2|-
TGTGCCAGCAGCCCCGTTCTAGGACAGCCCCGCTACACCTTC
CASSPVLGQPRYTF
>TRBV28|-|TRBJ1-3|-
TGTGCCAGCTACCATGGTGGGCCCAGCTCTGGAAACACCATATATTTT
CASYHGGPSSGNTIYF
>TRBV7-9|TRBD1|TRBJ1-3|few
TGTGCCAGCAGCTTTCCGACAGGGGGCGGTGGAAACACCATATATTTT
CASSFPTGGGGNTIYF
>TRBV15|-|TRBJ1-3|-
TGTGCCACCTCCGCCGAGATTTTCCGGAACACCATATATTTT
CATSAEIFRNTIYF
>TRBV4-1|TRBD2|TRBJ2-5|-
TGCGCCAGCAGCCCCAGAGGGCTAGCGGGGGGGCCGGTGAACCAAGAGACCCAGTACTTC
CASSPRGLAGGPVNQETQYF